The T cell receptor (beta chain) under discussion was sequenced for a study of cytomegalovirus exposure and HLA in healthy donors. The study's findings and limits: Whilst most TCR sequences proved rare, a subset of public TCRs occurred across many donors. The tendency of first-cohort TCR clusters to co-occur in the 90 to 150 validation repertoires was the finding of a later analysis.

Concerning this clone: Its cognate antigen is unknown.

Clones were sequenced by immunoSEQ multiplex PCR, and TCRdb holds only the in-frame ones, with some missing. The sample has 110,000 to 150,000 clones; roughly 88% are singletons. Trimming at V came to 2 bases and at J to 4 bases, leaving 5 bases not matched to a gene. The CDR3 is 14 amino acids. Germline V CDR1 and CDR2: GTSNPN, SVGIG (reference sequence). Specimen: PBMCs. The V and J genes are TRBV30 and TRBJ2-1, with 7 nucleotides matching TRBD2. The TCR comes from a young woman in good health and CMV-seropositive. The CDR3 nucleotides read TGTGCCTGGAGTCGGCTAGCGGCGTACAATGAGCAGTTCTTC. It specifies CAWSRLAAYNEQFF.